This TCR beta chain stems from a study of human T cells and chemical hapten exposure (dated by TCRdb to about 2021). Some background on the complete study: For sensitization, 2% DPC in acetone was applied to a roughly 2 cm by roughly 2 cm area of upper inner arm skin. Weekly therapeutic DPC doses were additionally applied to the scalp of patients throughout the roughly 23-week study period. The libraries were sequenced as a pool, and the TCR yield per sample differed mostly because of small variations in library volumes within the pool. The study tracked peripheral blood TCR repertoire changes in vivo during primary and secondary sensitization to the hapten diphenylcyclopropenone (DPC) in alopecia patients. Alopecia areata with under or over 50% scalp involvement, alopecia totalis and alopecia universalis were represented in the patient cohort, which was mostly female. Blood for TCR sequencing was provided by twenty-nine alopecia patients at one to four time points (pre-sensitization, 2, 6 and 24 weeks). Patch tests used Finn chambers with 0.01% DPC on the upper back, scored after 6 days by International Contact Dermatitis Research Group standards. Blood samples were taken from patients before sensitization (week 0) and at 2, 6 and about 24 weeks after DPC sensitization.

Library generation was performed with RACE. Sequenced on a NextSeq 500. Library preparation attached unique molecular identifiers to individual cDNA molecules for quantitative, reproducible TCR counting. Each blood RNA sample was used to sequence both TCR alpha and TCR beta chains. The original pipeline was this. Samples had a median of about 96,000 TCRs, with a range from about 23,224 to 750,000. The Decombinator software suite was used to annotate the V, J and CDR3 of the TCR reads. To make PS versus PT1 abundance plots, every sample was subsampled to the same number of TCRs (28,000). Expanded TCRs were defined as absent before sensitization and observed at least eight times at the 2-week time point. The public reads were reanalyzed by TCRdb: fastp trimming at Q25, MiXCR alignment, in-frame beta chains only. Each CDR3 protein appears once, grouped with its most common genes and DNA. The V and J calls come from TCRdb's annotation, not from the publication. Within this sample are around 380,000 distinct CDR3 sequences, with around 5.5% of them counted one time only. Around 8.6% of the sample belongs to the ten largest clones.

The sample's time point label is to be understood as: pre-sensitization, week 0. Explained via the paper, the treatment or condition label denotes: therapeutic diphenylcyclopropenone sensitization with weekly scalp DPC. Blood at each patch-test visit was drawn before the patch test was applied. Patients were considered eligible if aged 18 to 70, diagnosed with alopecia and deemed suitable for DPC therapy, and patients were excluded if pregnant. Total RNA was isolated from unfractionated whole blood collected in Tempus Blood RNA tubes. Broad study findings and their caveats: DPC sensitization did not change the number of TCRs with a frequency above 1 in 1000, and there was no evidence of changes in global repertoire structure. Expanded TCRs formed significantly more large CDR3 similarity clusters than pre-sensitization or healthy control sets, consistent with antigen-driven responses. Because every patient had alopecia, a presumed autoimmune disease, the patients' immune response might differ from that of healthy individuals. A positive correlation was found between the number of PT1 expanded TCRs and patch test score, with significance reached at thresholds 8, 16 and 32 but not 4. After repeated subsampling, changes were observed in the strength of the expansion versus patch-test correlation and in the threshold at which the correlation became significant.

From cysteine to phenylalanine, the CDR3 is 12 amino acids long. Only the CDR3 DNA is retained, 36 bases long and in frame from the first base. Cut back by 7 bases and 4 bases, the V and J ends lie 13 bases apart. Looking up the germline V gene yields CDR1 SQVTM and CDR2 ANQGSEA. The sample holds a few counts of this clonotype. No antigen is known for it. Base qualities were left out, and no much larger clone turns up one base away. The origin of this receptor is a woman aged 18-29 years with alopecia areata. Some clones in this sample may be carry-over from other donors' samples. The V gene is TRBV29-1 and the J gene is TRBJ1-2; the D region possibly corresponds to TRBD1 (5 bases align). The starting material was whole blood, obtained in connection with sensitization to the hapten diphenylcyclopropenone (DPC). The DNA sequence reads TGCAGCGCAGGGCGGAGGGGCTATGGCTACACCTTC. Its protein is CSAGRRGYGYTF. This CDR3, with the reference TRBV29-1 and TRBJ1-2 proteins standing in past its ends, gives the full variable domain SAVISQKPSRDICQRGTSLTIQCQVDSQVTMMFWYRQQPGQSLTLIATANQGSEATYESGFVIDKFPISRPNLTFSTLTVSNMSPEDSSIYLCSAGRRGYGYTFGSGTRLTVV.